This T cell receptor beta chain was recorded in a study of regulatory T cells in long-lasting Graves disease. Study outcomes and limitations: Persistent disease was associated with favored TRBV28 usage and with favored use of TRBJ1-2 and TRBJ2-5. Relative to newly diagnosed Graves' patients, persistent ones had lower TCR diversity.

Note on this clonotype: Its antigen is undetermined.

Trimming removed 7 bases from V and 4 bases from J; junction bases left unmatched: 19. Germline CDR1 SGHNT, CDR2 YYREEE (reference sequence). CDR3 length: 19 residues. Arm-PCR of CDR3 regions and iRepertoire HTBI primers were used to build TCR beta libraries. TCRdb recomputed calls from the multiplex PCR reads with MiXCR, one row per CDR3 protein. The sample lists 350,000 to 400,000 distinct CDR3 sequences, about a sixth occurring once. Time point given: newly diagnosed GD, antithyroid drugs for less than 3 months. After RNA was extracted from PBMCs, the TCR library was made from it. All patients originated from an endocrinology department located in Xi'an, China. Around 8.2 milliliters of peripheral blood went into EDTA tubes.

This chain connects TRBV5-4 to TRBJ2-1, with 11 nucleotides matching TRBD2. This clonotype was obtained from a female donor with Graves disease. Sample: peripheral blood mononuclear cells (PBMCs), taken at new diagnosis, from a patient treated with antithyroid drugs. The DNA for the CDR3 is TGTGCCAGCTCACTACACCACCACACTAGCGGGAGTAGGTACAATGAGCAGTTCTTC. Its translation is CASSLHHHTSGSRYNEQFF.